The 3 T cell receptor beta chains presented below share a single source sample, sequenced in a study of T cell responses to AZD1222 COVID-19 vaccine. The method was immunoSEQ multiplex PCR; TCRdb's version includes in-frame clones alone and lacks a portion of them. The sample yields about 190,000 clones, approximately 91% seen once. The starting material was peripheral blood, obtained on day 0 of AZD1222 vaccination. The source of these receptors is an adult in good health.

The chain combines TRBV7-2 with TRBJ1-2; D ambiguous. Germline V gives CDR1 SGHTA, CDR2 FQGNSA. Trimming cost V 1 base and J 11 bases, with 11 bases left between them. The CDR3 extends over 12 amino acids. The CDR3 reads CASSLVAETYTF. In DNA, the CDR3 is TGTGCCAGCAGCTTAGTTGCAGAGACGTACACCTTC.

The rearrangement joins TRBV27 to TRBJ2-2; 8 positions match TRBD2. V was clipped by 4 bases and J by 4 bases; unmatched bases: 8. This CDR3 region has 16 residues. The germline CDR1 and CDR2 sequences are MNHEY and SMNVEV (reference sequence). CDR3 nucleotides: TGTGCCAGCAGTTGGTCCGGGAGGGCCTCCACCGGGGAGCTGTTTTTT. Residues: CASSWSGRASTGELFF.

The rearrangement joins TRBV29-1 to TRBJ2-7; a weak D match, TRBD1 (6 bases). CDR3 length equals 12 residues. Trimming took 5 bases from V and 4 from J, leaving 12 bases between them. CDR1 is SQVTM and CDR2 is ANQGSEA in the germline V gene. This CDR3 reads CSVQGQTYEQYF. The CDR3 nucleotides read TGCAGCGTTCAGGGGCAGACATACGAGCAGTACTTC.